The T cell receptor beta chain described here comes from a study of cytomegalovirus exposure and HLA in healthy donors. Overall study: Within an early data release were 65 million to 90 million unique TCRs drawn from HLA-typed donors.

As for this clone: The antigen remains undetermined. The sample carries other DNA sequences with the same CDR3.

It was with 60 Vbeta and 13 Jbeta primers that the PCR ran. The repertoire was sequenced with immunoSEQ multiplex PCR; TCRdb's copy has only in-frame clones and lacks some. The table has around 130,000 clones, around 79% seen once. CDR3 length: 14 amino acids. The junction had 5 bases not matched to a gene; V was cut back by 3 bases and J by 2 bases. Germline assignment: CDR1 SGHRS and CDR2 YFSETQ. The study, taken as a whole, reports: Most TCR sequences showed up rarely, but some public TCRs showed up in many donors. In a later analysis, V- and J-gene trimming of beta chains associated with a DCLRE1C missense variant, replicated independently.

Sample: PBMCs. The chain carries TRBV5-1 and TRBJ2-7; 7 bases line up with TRBD2. This clonotype was obtained from a woman between 18 and 30 years old in good health and CMV-seronegative. The CDR3: CASSSRGGTYEQYF. The CDR3 coding sequence is TGCGCCAGCAGCTCGAGGGGAGGGACCTACGAGCAGTACTTC. The variable domain in full, completed from reference TRBV5-1 and TRBJ2-7, reads KAGVTQTPRYLIKTRGQQVTLSCSPISGHRSVSWYQQTPGQGLQFLFEYFSETQRNKGNFPGRFSGRQFSNSRSEMNVSTLELGDSALYLCASSSRGGTYEQYFGPGTRLTVT.